This TCR beta chain was sequenced in a study of vaccination and CD4 T cells after COVID-19. Treatment in this sample: approximately nine-day PBMC culture with coronavirus spike peptide pools or control peptides (ViraFEST assay). Replacement of half the medium with fresh IL-2 medium took place on days 3 and 7. With 6 bases removed from V and 0 bases from J, the gap between germline ends came to 5 bases. CDR1 and CDR2 (germline): MDHEN, SYDVKM. The CDR3 extends over 12 amino acids. Cultured CD4+ T-cell DNA underwent Oncomine TCR Beta short-read sequencing. It was from cultured CD4+ T cells that genomic DNA was extracted. Each CDR3 protein gets one entry after TCRdb re-called the PCR reads with MiXCR. The repertoire holds about 5,600 distinct CDR3 sequences, with 35% to 50% as singletons. Turning to this clonotype: What it binds is not known.

The clonotype comes from a human donor who had recovered from COVID-19. Sequencing was carried out using CD4+ T cells from blood, cultured in vitro. The chain employs TRBV28 and TRBJ2-5, with D uncertain. CDR3 coding DNA: TGTGCCAGCAGACCTTACCAAGAGACCCAGTACTTC. Translation gives CASRPYQETQYF. The whole variable domain, filled in from reference TRBV28 and TRBJ2-5, reads DVKVTQSSRYLVKRTGEKVFLECVQDMDHENMFWYRQDPGLGLRLIYFSYDVKMKEKGDIPEGYSVSREKKERFSLILESASTNQTSMYLCASRPYQETQYFGPGTRLLVL.